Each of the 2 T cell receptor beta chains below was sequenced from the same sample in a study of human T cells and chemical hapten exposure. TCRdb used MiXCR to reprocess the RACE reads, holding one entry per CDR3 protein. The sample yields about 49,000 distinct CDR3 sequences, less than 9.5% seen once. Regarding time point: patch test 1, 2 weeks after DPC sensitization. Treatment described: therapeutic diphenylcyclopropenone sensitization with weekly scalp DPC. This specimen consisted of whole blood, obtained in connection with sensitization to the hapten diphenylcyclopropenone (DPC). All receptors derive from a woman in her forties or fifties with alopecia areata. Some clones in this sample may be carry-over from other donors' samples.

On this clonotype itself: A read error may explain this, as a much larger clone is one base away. The CDR3 region has the DNA TGTGCCAGTAGTTGGGGGAGGGTCGCCTACAATGAGCAGTTCTTC. It translates to CASSWGRVAYNEQFF. The rearrangement uses TRBV19 and TRBJ2-1; 7 bases fit TRBD2. Germline V lookup: CDR1 LNHDA, CDR2 SQIVND (reference sequence). V shed 5 bases and J 2 bases; nucleotides not matched to a gene: 6. The CDR3 is 15 residues long. Drawing the rest from reference TRBV19 and TRBJ2-1, the complete variable domain is DGGITQSPKYLFRKEGQNVTLSCEQNLNHDAMYWYRQDPGQGLRLIYYSQIVNDFQKGDIAEGYSVSREKKESFPLTVTSAQKNPTAFYLCASSWGRVAYNEQFFGPGTRLTVL.

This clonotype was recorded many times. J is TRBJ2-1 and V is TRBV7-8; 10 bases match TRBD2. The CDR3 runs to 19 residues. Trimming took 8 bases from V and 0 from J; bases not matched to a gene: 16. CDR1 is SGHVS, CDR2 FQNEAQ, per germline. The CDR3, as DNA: TGTGCCAGCTCTCCTGGGACTAGCGCCTTCGGCCTCTCCTACAATGAGCAGTTCTTC. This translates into CASSPGTSAFGLSYNEQFF.